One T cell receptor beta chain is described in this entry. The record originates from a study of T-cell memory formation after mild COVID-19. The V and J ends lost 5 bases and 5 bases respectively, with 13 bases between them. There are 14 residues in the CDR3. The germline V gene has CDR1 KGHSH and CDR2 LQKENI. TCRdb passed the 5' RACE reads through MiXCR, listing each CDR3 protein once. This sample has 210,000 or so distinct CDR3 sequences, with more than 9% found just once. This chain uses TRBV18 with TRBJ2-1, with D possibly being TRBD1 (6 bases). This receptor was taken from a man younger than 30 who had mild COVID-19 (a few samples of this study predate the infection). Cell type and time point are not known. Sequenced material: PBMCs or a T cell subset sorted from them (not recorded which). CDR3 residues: CASSSNRAHNEQFF. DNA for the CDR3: TGTGCCAGCTCATCCAACAGGGCCCACAATGAGCAGTTCTTC. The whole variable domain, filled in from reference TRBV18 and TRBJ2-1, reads NAGVMQNPRHLVRRRGQEARLRCSPMKGHSHVYWYRQLPEEGLKFMVYLQKENIIDESGMPKERFSAEFPKEGPSILRIQQVVRGDSAAYFCASSSNRAHNEQFFGPGTRLTVL.